This TCR beta chain was recovered during a study of CD8 T cell repertoires and HIV-1 epitope variants. Background on the study: A roughly 9-day culture received IL-2, IL-7 and IL-15 on days 3 and 7. Separate from the cultures, 1M uncultured T cells served as baseline.

CDR3 length equals 16 residues. On this clone: Its antigen is not known.

Measured with immunoSEQ multiplex PCR; TCRdb has only the in-frame clones, and not every one. The sample lists 6,000 or so clones; 65% to 80% were seen once. This TCR came from a male donor with HIV. V and J are TRBV21-1 and TRBJ2-3; TRBD2, the table's D call, was not compared with the DNA. TRBV21-1 is a pseudogene segment. Sequencing was carried out using cultured CD8+ T cells derived from PBMCs. CDR3 loop: CASSKAAAGGADTQYF. The CDR3 region has the DNA TGTGCCAGCAGCAAAGCGGCCGCGGGGGGGGCAGATACGCAGTATTTT.